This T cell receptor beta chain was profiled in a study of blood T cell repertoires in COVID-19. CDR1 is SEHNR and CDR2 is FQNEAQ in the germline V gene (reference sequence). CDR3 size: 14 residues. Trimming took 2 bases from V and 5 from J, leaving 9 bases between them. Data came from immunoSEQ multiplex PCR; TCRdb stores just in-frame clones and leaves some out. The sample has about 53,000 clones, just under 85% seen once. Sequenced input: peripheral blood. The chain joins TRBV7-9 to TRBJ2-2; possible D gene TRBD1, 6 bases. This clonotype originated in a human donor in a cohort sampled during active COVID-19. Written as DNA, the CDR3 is TGTGCCAGCAGCTTAAGGACAGTGACCGGGGAGCTGTTTTTT. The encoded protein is CASSLRTVTGELFF.